This TCR beta chain was found in a study of cytomegalovirus exposure and HLA in healthy donors. Overall study results and limits: No immune exposure information besides CMV serostatus was available.

As to this clone: Its antigen is currently unknown.

The CDR3 has 14 amino acids. V trimming: 3 bases; J trimming: 4 bases; junction bases outside the gene matches: 2. Germline V gene lookup returns CDR1 LNHNV and CDR2 YYDKDF (reference sequence). 13 Jbeta primers and 60 Vbeta primers were used for the PCR. Assay used: immunoSEQ multiplex PCR; TCRdb lists only in-frame clones, some missing. The sample lists fewer than 95,000 clones; about 84% were seen once. This chain uses TRBV15 with TRBJ2-7; 11 bases fit TRBD1. The material sequenced was PBMCs. The clonotype comes from a man aged 18-30 years in good health and CMV-seronegative. The CDR3: CATSRGQGEYEQYF. The DNA of the CDR3 is TGTGCCACCAGCAGGGGACAGGGGGAGTACGAGCAGTACTTC.